The 11 T cell receptor beta chains in this list originate from one sample, sequenced in a study of shared clonotypes between healthy human individuals. The data were produced by immunoSEQ multiplex PCR, yet TCRdb's version contains in-frame clones alone and is incomplete. The sample lists millions of clones, 85% to 95% seen once, with roughly 1.7% in the top ten. Terminally differentiated effector memory CD45RA+ cells were left out of the naive CD8 fraction, which was CD45RO-negative and positively selected for CCR7. The sequencing input was naive CD8+ T cells from PBMCs. All receptors come from a man between 18 and 29 years old in good health. Some clones in this sample may be carry-over from other donors' samples.

This clone was detected only a few times. This rearrangement joins TRBV5-4 to TRBJ2-1, with TRBD1 matching 8 bases. V dropped 5 bases and J dropped 7; count of bases not matched to a gene: 2. The CDR3 loop spans 12 amino acids. The germline V gene has CDR1 SGHNT and CDR2 YYREEE (reference sequence). The CDR3 DNA reads as TGTGCCAGCAGTTGGACAGGGAATGAGCAGTTCTTC. Its translation is CASSWTGNEQFF. Together with reference TRBV5-4 and TRBJ2-1, the CDR3 gives the full variable domain: ETGVTQSPTHLIKTRGQQVTLRCSSQSGHNTVSWYQQALGQGPQFIFQYYREEENGRGNFPPRFSGLQFPNYSSELNVNALELDDSALYLCASSWTGNEQFFGPGTRLTVL.

This chain connects TRBV5-5 to TRBJ2-7; 8 bases are a match to TRBD2. J gave up 6 bases and V 5 bases, and 10 bases lay outside the gene matches. Per germline, CDR1 SGHKS and CDR2 YYEKEE (reference sequence). The CDR3 spans 14 residues. CDR3 in DNA: TGTGCCAGCAGTTACGGACTAGCACCGGGCGAGCAGTACTTC. It yields the protein CASSYGLAPGEQYF.

Notes on this clone: Other DNA sequences within the sample encode an identical CDR3. The genes are TRBV13 and TRBJ1-1, with 12 bases lining up with TRBD1. CDR3 length: 14 residues. V shed 4 bases and J 5 bases; nucleotides not matched to a gene: 2. Germline V gene lookup returns CDR1 PRHDT and CDR2 FYEKMQ (reference sequence). CDR3 residues: CASSSGQGATEAFF. CDR3 in DNA: TGTGCCAGCAGCTCGGGACAGGGGGCGACTGAAGCTTTCTTT.

Worth noting for this clone: The junction shows a germline mismatch at one end, possibly a read error. V gene TRBV28 combines with J gene TRBJ2-7; the D is unclear. This CDR3 is built from 13 residues. Looked up from germline, CDR1 is MDHEN and CDR2 is SYDVKM. DNA for the CDR3: TGTGCCAGCAGTTCAACTCTTATTCCTGTCCTACACTTC. The encoded protein is CASSSTLIPVLHF.

V is TRBV27 and J is TRBJ1-6; D possibly corresponds to TRBD1 (5 bases). Germline CDR1 MNHEY, CDR2 SMNVEV (reference sequence). CDR3 length: 15 amino acids. V gave up 7 bases and J gave up 10 bases, with 20 bases separating them. The CDR3 sequence: CASNDSGFISSPLHF. CDR3 sequence (DNA): TGTGCCAGCAATGATTCAGGGTTTATCAGCTCACCCCTCCACTTT.

The chain employs TRBV27 and TRBJ2-7; the match to TRBD2 covers 15 bases. Germline V gives CDR1 MNHEY, CDR2 SMNVEV (reference sequence). The CDR3 is made up of 20 amino acids. V gave up 4 bases and J gave up 3 bases; unmatched junction bases: 16. The CDR3: CASSSPFPGLAGGHGYEQYF. DNA of the CDR3: TGTGCCAGCAGTTCGCCGTTCCCGGGACTAGCGGGAGGCCATGGCTACGAGCAGTACTTC.

The DNA for the CDR3 is TGTGCCAGCAGCGTAGGGCCACAGGGATGGGGCTATGGCTACACCTTC. It translates to CASSVGPQGWGYGYTF. The chain uses TRBV9 and TRBJ1-2; D is possibly TRBD1 (6 bases). Looked up from germline, CDR1 is SGDLS and CDR2 is YYNGEE. This CDR3 is 16 amino acids long. V was clipped by 0 bases and J by 4 bases, with 16 bases between them.

The rearrangement links TRBV9 to TRBJ2-7; 8 nucleotides line up with TRBD2. V shed 0 bases, J shed 8 bases, and the junction held 7 bases outside the gene matches. The CDR3 length is 14 residues. Germline loops: CDR1 SGDLS, CDR2 YYNGEE. The chain's CDR3 is CASSVGSGGPQQYF. CDR3 DNA sequence: TGTGCCAGCAGCGTAGGGTCGGGAGGGCCCCAGCAGTACTTC.

CDR3 residues: CASSDRGAGETQYF. In DNA form, the CDR3 reads TGTGCCAGCAGTGACAGGGGAGCTGGAGAGACCCAGTACTTC. V usage is TRBV27 and J usage is TRBJ2-5, with 8 bases fitting TRBD1. CDR3 length: 14 amino acids. V was clipped by 5 bases and J by 4 bases; unmatched bases: 6. Germline loops: CDR1 MNHEY, CDR2 SMNVEV (reference sequence).

The V gene is TRBV28, the J gene TRBJ2-7; 12 positions agree with TRBD2. Germline values: CDR1 MDHEN, CDR2 SYDVKM. There are 15 residues in the CDR3. V shed 3 bases, J shed 6 bases, and the junction held 6 bases outside the gene matches. The CDR3 sequence: CASSFLSSGRGEQYF. The CDR3 bases are TGTGCCAGCAGTTTTCTGTCTAGCGGGAGGGGCGAGCAGTACTTC.

The J gene is TRBJ2-3, the V gene TRBV10-2; either TRBD1 or TRBD2 may supply D (5 bases each). V dropped 5 bases and J dropped 0 bases, with 9 bases sitting between them. The CDR3 consists of 14 residues. Germline loops: CDR1 WSHSY, CDR2 SAAADI. CDR3 DNA: TGCGCCAGCAGTTTGGGGGATAGCACAGATACGCAGTATTTT. Its translation is CASSLGDSTDTQYF.